This TCR beta chain was retrieved from a study of CXCR3-negative and CXCR3-positive naive CD8 T cells. Researchers prepared the TRB cDNA libraries using 5' RACE with UMI labels. TCRdb re-called the 5' RACE reads; one entry per CDR3 protein, DNA not given. The sample's table shows roughly 55,000 distinct CDR3 sequences. Whole-study results and caveats: It was found that naive subsets had comparable surface CD5, and TCR strength was inferred from TRB CDR3 properties. When CXCR3-positive naive cells were set against CXCR3-negative naive cells, the former had more hydrophobic TRB CDR3s. Memory, not naive, CXCR3-negative and CXCR3-positive cells differed in TRBV-TRBJ usage.

As for this clonotype: What it binds is unknown.

CDR1 is MNHEY and CDR2 is SMNVEV in the germline V gene (reference sequence). CDR3 length: 17 residues. This TCR derives from a human donor in good health. Some clones in this sample may be carry-over from other donors' samples. The chain has TRBV27 and TRBJ2-3; TCRdb's D call, TRBD1, is unchecked because there is no DNA. Sequencing was performed on naive CXCR3+ CD8+ T cells from blood. Subset of the sample: CD45RO-CCR7+CD27+CD95- naive CD8+ T cells expressing CXCR3 (TNR3+). The CDR3 here is CASSLWTAHLITDTQYF.